Sequencing of this T cell receptor beta chain was carried out in a study of blood T cell repertoires in COVID-19. Overall study: T cells, B-cell-depleted T cells, or PBMCs provided the cDNA or gDNA that served as material.

Germline assignment: CDR1 GTSNPN and CDR2 SVGIG (reference sequence). V shed 3 bases, J shed 2 bases, and the junction held 20 bases outside the gene matches. The CDR3 sequence is 19 residues long. Per the original data handling: Reference gene primer amplification gave estimated nucleated cell counts. Sequencing used immunoSEQ multiplex PCR; TCRdb keeps in-frame clones, though not all of them. D and trimming were read from the DNA, whereas the V and J calls and clone size are those reported in that table. The sample has approximately 250,000 clones, over 70% seen once. The specimen sequenced was peripheral blood. The chain recombines TRBV30 with TRBJ2-7, with 9 bases fitting TRBD2. The TCR comes from a woman between 70 and 85 years old with COVID-19, enrolled during active disease. CDR3 in DNA: TGTGCCTGGAGAAGTCGTCTGGGACTGACTAGCGGAAGGGCCTACGAGCAGTACTTC. Protein product: CAWRSRLGLTSGRAYEQYF.